These 18 T cell receptor beta chains were sequenced from one sample in a study of T cell responses to AZD1222 COVID-19 vaccine. Clones were sequenced by immunoSEQ multiplex PCR, and TCRdb holds only the in-frame ones, with some missing. The table shows around 200,000 clones, with around 88% occurring only once. Source: peripheral blood, taken on day 0 of AZD1222 vaccination. These receptors all come from an adult in good health.

The genes are TRBV9 and TRBJ2-1; 7 bases agree with TRBD2. The CDR3 length is 18 residues. The junction had 17 bases not matched to a gene; V was cut back by 2 bases and J by 6 bases. The germline gives CDR1 SGDLS, CDR2 YYNGEE. The CDR3 is CASSVAGGGSNAVNEQFF. DNA of the CDR3: TGTGCCAGCAGCGTCGCGGGCGGGGGTAGCAATGCGGTCAATGAGCAGTTCTTC.

The chain joins TRBV24-1 to TRBJ2-6; the D gene is possibly TRBD2 (6 bases). Trimming took 12 bases from V and 0 from J, leaving 17 bases between them. Germline lookup yields CDR1 KGHDR and CDR2 SFDVKD. The CDR3 covers 16 residues. The CDR3 is CAPRRAFYSGANVLTF. The CDR3, as DNA: TGTGCCCCCCGGAGGGCGTTCTACTCTGGGGCCAACGTCCTGACTTTC.

This chain uses TRBV14 with TRBJ2-7, with D tentatively TRBD2 (6 bases). Per germline, CDR1 SGHDN and CDR2 FVKESK. The CDR3 spans 16 residues. V lost 3 bases, J lost 0 bases, and 15 bases lay in between. CDR3 sequence (DNA): TGTGCCAGCAGCCATGATAGCGGCTTAAGCTCCTACGAGCAGTACTTC. This sequence encodes CASSHDSGLSSYEQYF. The whole variable domain, filled in from reference TRBV14 and TRBJ2-7, reads EAGVTQFPSHSVIEKGQTVTLRCDPISGHDNLYWYRRVMGKEIKFLLHFVKESKQDESGMPNNRFLAERTGGTYSTLKVQPAELEDSGVYFCASSHDSGLSSYEQYFGPGTRLTVT.

V usage is TRBV6-2 or TRBV6-3 and J usage is TRBJ1-5; perhaps TRBD1 as D (5 bases). The CDR3 is 17 residues long. The V gene's germline CDR1 is MNHEY and CDR2 SVGEGT. V lost 0 bases, J lost 2 bases, and 14 bases lay in between. Here the CDR3 DNA reads TGTGCCAGCAGTTACTCACAGGCGGGGGGGGGCAATCAGCCCCAGCATTTT. Its translation is CASSYSQAGGGNQPQHF.

V gene TRBV11-2 combines with J gene TRBJ2-2, with 8 positions matching TRBD2. V shed 2 bases and J 1 base; nucleotides not matched to a gene: 12. The CDR3 totals 19 residues. The germline V gene has CDR1 SGHAT and CDR2 FQNNGV. The CDR3 DNA sequence: TGTGCCAGCAGCTTAAGCGTCGGAGCGGGGGTCTTGAACACCGGGGAGCTGTTTTTT. It encodes CASSLSVGAGVLNTGELFF.

The CDR3 spells CASSQTKGREEKLFF. The CDR3 nucleotides are TGCGCCAGCAGCCAAACTAAGGGGCGTGAAGAAAAACTGTTTTTT. The chain combines TRBV4-1 with TRBJ1-4, with a tentative D call TRBD1 (5 bases). Trimming pared 2 bases from V and 8 bases from J, leaving 15 bases between. Germline CDR1 reads MGHRA; CDR2 reads YSYEKL. The CDR3 extends over 15 amino acids.

This clone was counted only a few times. The CDR3 DNA reads as TGTGCCAGCAGCCAAGAGAGTCAAAAAGCTTTCTTT. Amino acids: CASSQESQKAFF. The chain is built from TRBV3-1 (or the pseudogene TRBV3-2) and TRBJ1-1; unclear D gene. Trimming left V 0 bases short and J 9 bases short, with 8 bases between. CDR1 and CDR2 (germline): LGHDT, YNNKEL (reference sequence). The CDR3 is 12 amino acids.

The chain recombines TRBV16 with TRBJ1-2; D call uncertain. Germline V lookup: CDR1 KGHSY, CDR2 FQNENV. The V end was cut by 0 bases, the J end by 5 bases, with 10 bases between. The CDR3 is 14 amino acids. The CDR3 nucleotides are TGTGCCAGCAGCCAATCACCATCCAAGTATGGCTACACCTTC. Translating it yields CASSQSPSKYGYTF.

V and J are TRBV25-1 and TRBJ1-2; perhaps TRBD1 as D (6 bases). The germline V gene has CDR1 MGHDK and CDR2 SYGVNS. V lost 4 bases and J 3 bases, leaving 24 bases between the germline ends. The CDR3 is made up of 18 amino acids. The CDR3 region has the DNA TGTGCCAGCAGTGCCAACTCAGGGGAGGTAGGAGCTTACTATGGCTACACCTTC. It specifies CASSANSGEVGAYYGYTF.

The V gene is TRBV19, the J gene TRBJ2-7, with 7 bases aligning to TRBD2. CDR1 is LNHDA, CDR2 SQIVND, per germline (reference sequence). This CDR3 has 16 residues. V dropped 0 bases and J dropped 4; count of bases not matched to a gene: 9. The CDR3 coding sequence is TGTGCCAGTAGTATAGATTTGTCTCTAGCGGCATACGAGCAGTACTTC. The encoded protein is CASSIDLSLAAYEQYF. The variable domain in full, with the rest retrieved from reference TRBV19 and TRBJ2-7, is DGGITQSPKYLFRKEGQNVTLSCEQNLNHDAMYWYRQDPGQGLRLIYYSQIVNDFQKGDIAEGYSVSREKKESFPLTVTSAQKNPTAFYLCASSIDLSLAAYEQYFGPGTRLTVT.

The chain links TRBV30 to TRBJ1-5; tentative D call: TRBD1 (6 bases). V lost 0 bases and J 7 bases, leaving 16 bases between the germline ends. Germline values: CDR1 GTSNPN, CDR2 SVGIG (reference sequence). CDR3 size: 15 residues. CDR3 DNA sequence: TGTGCCTGGAGTGTACCTTGGGGGCTCGGACAGCCCCAGCATTTT. This translates into CAWSVPWGLGQPQHF.

CDR3 sequence: CAISEGVRVSGNTIYF. As DNA, the CDR3 is TGTGCCATCAGTGAGGGGGTTAGGGTCTCCGGAAACACCATATATTTT. The V call is TRBV10-3, the J call TRBJ1-3, with D hard to call. Germline V gene data show CDR1 as ENHRY and CDR2 as SYGVKD. V lost 2 bases, J lost 4 bases, and 15 bases lay in between. The CDR3 is 16 amino acids.

This clone turned up a few times. This CDR3 is also generated by other DNA sequences in the sample. This chain joins TRBV30 and TRBJ1-2; D is ambiguous. This CDR3 comprises 12 residues. The V gene's germline CDR1 is GTSNPN and CDR2 SVGIG (reference sequence). Trimming took off 3 bases at V and 2 bases at J, with 7 bases between the two ends. The CDR3 nucleotides read TGTGCCTGGAGCGGCGGGAACTATGGCTACACCTTC. Its translation: CAWSGGNYGYTF.

J is TRBJ1-4 and V is TRBV19, with D perhaps TRBD1 (5 bases). CDR3 length: 15 amino acids. CDR1 and CDR2 (germline): LNHDA, SQIVND (reference sequence). With 6 bases removed from V and 5 bases from J, the gap between germline ends came to 16 bases. CDR3 loop: CASRGLSRRNEKLFF. The CDR3 region has the DNA TGTGCCAGTAGGGGGCTATCACGGAGGAATGAAAAACTGTTTTTT.

Of note for this clone: Because it lacks the conserved phenylalanine or tryptophan at the end, this CDR3 is likely a read error. The limits of the CDR3 on the DNA are not certain, so only TCRdb's listed CDR3 is given. V is TRBV24-1 and J is TRBJ2-7; whether TRBD2, the table's D call, matches the DNA was not checked. A total of 9 residues make up the CDR3, ends included. Germline V lookup: CDR1 KGHDR, CDR2 SFDVKD. The CDR3 loop is CATRSAPRE.

This chain joins TRBV4-1 and TRBJ1-4; 7 nucleotides align to TRBD1. V shed 0 bases, J shed 8 bases, and the junction held 12 bases outside the gene matches. Germline lookup yields CDR1 MGHRA and CDR2 YSYEKL. This CDR3 is built from 17 residues. The CDR3: CASSQDEGDREEEKLFF. The CDR3 bases are TGCGCCAGCAGCCAAGATGAGGGTGACAGGGAGGAGGAAAAACTGTTTTTT.

This clone was picked up a small number of times. This chain uses TRBV5-1 with TRBJ2-1, with D perhaps being TRBD1 or TRBD2 (5 bases each). This CDR3 region has 14 residues. With 0 bases removed from V and 15 bases from J, the gap between germline ends came to 19 bases. Germline V gene lookup returns CDR1 SGHRS and CDR2 YFSETQ. The DNA for the CDR3 is TGCGCCAGCAGCTTGGAAACTTACGGGACCCGAGGGTTCTTC. Encoded protein: CASSLETYGTRGFF. Full variable domain (outside the CDR3, taken from reference TRBV5-1 and TRBJ2-1): KAGVTQTPRYLIKTRGQQVTLSCSPISGHRSVSWYQQTPGQGLQFLFEYFSETQRNKGNFPGRFSGRQFSNSRSEMNVSTLELGDSALYLCASSLETYGTRGFFGPGTRLTVL.

CDR3 sequence: CASENTGVSQPQHF. DNA for the CDR3: TGTGCCAGTGAGAACACAGGGGTTAGTCAGCCCCAGCATTTT. J is TRBJ1-5 and V is TRBV19, with TRBD1 identical over 7 bases. Unmatched junction bases numbered 10, after V lost 8 bases and J lost 6 bases. Germline CDR1 reads LNHDA; CDR2 reads SQIVND (reference sequence). This CDR3 is 14 amino acids long.